The T cell receptor (beta chain) under discussion was sequenced for a study of regulatory T cells in long-lasting Graves disease. Sample time point: persistent/refractory GD, antithyroid drugs over 5 years with positive TRAb. The TCR library was made from RNA that had been extracted from PBMCs in TRIzol. HTBI primers from iRepertoire and Arm-PCR of CDR3 regions yielded the TCR beta libraries. TCRdb re-called the multiplex PCR reads with MiXCR, one entry per CDR3 protein. The sample carries more than 300,000 distinct CDR3 sequences, around 19% recorded once. Ten or more counts support this clonotype. V lost 6 bases and J lost 3, with 17 bases in between. Germline CDR1 and CDR2: MDHEN and SYDVKM. The CDR3 loop spans 15 amino acids.

The TCR was taken from a female donor with Graves disease. The sequencing here drew on peripheral blood mononuclear cells (PBMCs), taken when the disease was refractory, from a patient treated with antithyroid drugs. V is TRBV28 and J is TRBJ1-1; D possibly corresponds to TRBD1 (6 bases). CDR3 DNA: TGTGCCAGCAGCCTACAGGGACGTGCCTACACTGAAGCTTTCTTT. It translates to CASSLQGRAYTEAFF.